This T cell receptor (beta chain) was documented in a study of identifying expanded T cells in peripheral blood. The protocol was immunoSEQ multiplex PCR, while the TCRdb copy is restricted to in-frame clones and leaves out a portion. This table has some 90,000 clones, around 85% appearing once. Healthy donors had no documented immune events, such as infections, while sampled. As for this clone: The antigen is undetermined.

In germline, CDR1 is KGHSH, CDR2 LQKENI. V was trimmed by 0 bases and J by 7 bases, leaving 10 bases between them. The CDR3 sequence is 15 residues long. Study-level findings and limits: Across healthy donors, higher total template counts meant significantly greater roughly two-week count variance.

The sample was blood. The sequence was collected from a person aged 18 to 75 in good health. V is TRBV18 and J is TRBJ1-6; D may be TRBD1 (5 bases). The CDR3 DNA reads TGTGCCAGCTCACCACCGTCCAGGGCAAATTCACCCCTCCACTTT. Protein sequence: CASSPPSRANSPLHF.